This TCR beta chain comes out of a study of CD8 T cells in ankylosing spondylitis. This clonotype was detected ten times or more. A single record per CDR3 protein comes from TCRdb applying MiXCR to the 5' RACE reads. The table includes 100,000 to 150,000 distinct CDR3 sequences, around 9.7% detected once. The CDR3 length is 14 residues. The V end was cut by 6 bases, the J end by 2 bases, with 10 bases between. The germline V gene encodes CDR1 SGHVS and CDR2 FNYEAQ. The chain is built from TRBV7-6 and TRBJ2-2; D not certain. Sequencing was performed on blood, either unsorted or a sorted T cell fraction (not recorded which). This receptor was taken from a male donor with ankylosing spondylitis or in good health (not recorded which). The CDR3 sequence: CASRAQTNTGELFF. The CDR3 nucleotides are TGTGCCAGCAGGGCACAGACCAACACCGGGGAGCTGTTTTTT.